Listed below are T cell receptor beta chains from one sample, sequenced in a study of shared clonotypes between healthy human individuals. Produced via immunoSEQ multiplex PCR; TCRdb's table is partial and in-frame only. The table has some 2,100,000 clones, approximately 94% seen once. The sample taken for sequencing was naive CD4+ T cells sorted from blood. The receptors here all came from a man between 18 and 35 years old in good health. CDR3s include the opening cysteine and the closing phenylalanine or tryptophan. The D gene is left open where the match is weak. Clone size appears in some rows only: once, few, many, or a class for an expanded clone.

j_gene	abundance	v_gene	d_gene	CDR3aa	CDR3nt
TRBJ2-2	NA	TRBV9	NA	CASSGQTGNTGELFF	TGTGCCAGCAGCGGACAGACAGGGAACACCGGGGAGCTGTTTTTT
TRBJ2-3	once	TRBV7-9	TRBD1	CASSPGGTQYF	TGTGCCAGCAGTCCAGGGGGCACGCAGTATTTT
TRBJ1-1	few	TRBV6-5	NA	CASSYQGSVGTEAFF	TGTGCCAGCAGTTACCAGGGCTCGGTCGGCACTGAAGCTTTCTTT
TRBJ2-7	NA	TRBV10-3	NA	CAISGSGLAVYEQYF	TGTGCCATCAGTGGGTCAGGCCTAGCAGTCTACGAGCAGTACTTC
TRBJ2-4	NA	TRBV6-7	TRBD2	CASSYSPRGGLCVNIQYF	TGTGCCAGCAGTTACTCCCCACGGGGGGGCCTGTGTGTAAACATTCAGTACTTC
TRBJ1-2	NA	TRBV6-5	NA	CASSYFSGSGYTF	TGTGCCAGCAGTTACTTTTCAGGGTCTGGCTACACCTTC
TRBJ1-5	NA	TRBV7-8	NA	CASSLREGSNQPQHF	TGTGCCAGCAGCTTACGGGAGGGGAGCAATCAGCCCCAGCATTTT
TRBJ1-2	once	TRBV10-3	NA	CAISDPGQGYTF	TGTGCCATCAGTGATCCGGGGCAAGGCTACACCTTC
TRBJ2-1	NA	TRBV6-6	TRBD1	CASSGDRGYNEQFF	TGTGCCAGCAGCGGGGACAGGGGCTACAATGAGCAGTTCTTC
TRBJ1-5	NA	TRBV28	NA	CASSLYRVHNQPQHF	TGTGCCAGCAGTTTATACAGGGTGCATAATCAGCCCCAGCATTTT